This TCR beta chain emerged from a study of T cell responses to AZD1222 COVID-19 vaccine (dated by TCRdb to about 2021). Notes on the research overall: Because spike-specific TCR depth and breadth did not differ between the two schedules, AZD1222 recipients who got a second dose at roughly 4 weeks were pooled with those who got a second dose at roughly 12 weeks. TCR sequencing covered fewer than 250 trial participants: 207 given two doses of AZD1222 and around 26 given two doses of MenACWY control vaccine. Trial participants were enrolled into age subgroups of 18-55, 56-69 and 70-plus years, which contained about 150, 28 and 57 TCR-sequenced participants, respectively.

V is shortened by 6 bases, J by 1 base, and the region joining them spans 7 bases. The CDR3 starts with the cysteine, ends with the phenylalanine, and has 13 residues. Only the CDR3 part of the read is kept: 39 bases, read in frame from the first base. CDR1 and CDR2 are read off the germline V gene (reference sequence) as LNHDA and SQIVND. The label giving this sample's time point can be read as: baseline before first vaccination. The vaccinee samples were drawn from two UK trials, COV001 and COV002, one of which was a single-blind randomized controlled phase 2/3 trial testing AZD1222 (ChAdOx1 nCoV-19) in healthy adults. For TCRbeta chain sequencing, PBMC samples from trial participants were taken at day 0 and at day 28 after the second dose. The full study reports these points: Conclusions about previously exposed vaccinees were limited because only six or seven AZD1222 recipients were SARS-CoV-2 seropositive at baseline. Most participants were white British and females outnumbered males, and the authors suggested that clonal diversity may have been underestimated. The vaccine-associated CD4 TCRs covered the entire spike protein, and the dominant responses fell in regions 160-218 and 743-854. Reportedly, close to half of the unique spike-specific TCRs recognized epitopes lying outside the regions that are mutated in the B.1.351 and B.1.1.7 variants. No day 14 peak-response samples were available, so repertoires were characterized only after the peak T cell response. In the small 56-69-year group, the increase in depth fell short of significance, most likely because of low power. After two AZD1222 doses, both the breadth and the depth of spike-specific TCRs were significantly higher than at day 0 and than in MenACWY recipients.

The CDR3 regions of human TCRbeta chains were analyzed by immunosequencing. From the authors' description of their analysis: TCRs in the repertoires were matched against a reference library of SARS-CoV-2-specific TCRs that had been generated with the MIRA antigen-specificity platform. Breadth meant the fraction of unique TCRs that were SARS-CoV-2-associated, whereas depth meant the fraction of total T cells that were SARS-CoV-2-associated. Each spike-specific TCR was assigned to its reactive spike region and to a CD4 or CD8 class using the MIRA data. Log10-transformed breadth and depth values were compared by one-way ANOVA with Sidak's multiple comparisons tests. The table was pulled from immuneACCESS by TCRdb, which kept in-frame rearrangements only. Such tables lose some clones; where checked, under half of the loss comes from unresolved V genes, and the rest has no known cause. For V, J and clone size, that table is used; D and trimming come from the DNA. The sample table lists roughly 200,000 clones, around 88% of them with a count of one. The top ten clones comprise approximately 7.7% of the sample.

Note on this clone: No cognate antigen has been identified for it. Base quality data are lacking; no much larger clone is found one base away.

The clonotype comes from an adult in good health. The chain employs TRBV19 and TRBJ1-5; TRBD1 is possibly the D segment (5 matching bases). The material was peripheral blood, obtained on day 0 of AZD1222 vaccination. The CDR3 here reads CASRDISNQPQHF. The nucleotide sequence is TGTGCCAGTAGGGACATCAGCAATCAGCCCCAGCATTTT.